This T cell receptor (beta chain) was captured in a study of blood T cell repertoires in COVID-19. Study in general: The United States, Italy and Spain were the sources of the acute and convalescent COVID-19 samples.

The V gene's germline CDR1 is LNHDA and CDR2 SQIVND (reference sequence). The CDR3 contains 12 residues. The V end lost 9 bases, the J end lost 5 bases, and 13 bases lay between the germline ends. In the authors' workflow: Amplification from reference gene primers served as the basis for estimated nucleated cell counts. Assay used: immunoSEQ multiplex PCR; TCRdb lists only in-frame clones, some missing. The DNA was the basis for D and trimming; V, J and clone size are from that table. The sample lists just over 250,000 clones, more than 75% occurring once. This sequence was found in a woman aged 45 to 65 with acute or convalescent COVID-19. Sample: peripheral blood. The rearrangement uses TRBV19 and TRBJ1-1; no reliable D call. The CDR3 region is CASATERTEAFF. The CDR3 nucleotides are TGTGCCAGCGCTACGGAGAGAACTGAAGCTTTCTTT.